This TCR beta chain originates from a study of blood T cell repertoires in COVID-19 (dated by TCRdb to the early 2020s). Describing the broader study: Collaborator samples came from the United States, Italy and Spain and covered acute and convalescent phases of COVID-19. The material from the prospective study consisted of cDNA or gDNA derived from T cells, B-cell-depleted T cells, or PBMCs. Subjects who had been exposed to COVID-19, were actively infected with it, or had recovered from it provided the deeply sampled blood TCRbeta repertoires that made up the dataset. The repertoires were made available in a free public database intended to serve as a resource for research on the immune response to SARS-CoV-2. Samples came from the ongoing ImmuneRACE study (first 160 participants) plus 1,254 subjects from 6 global collaborators. Nearly every sample came with metadata listing a de-identified subject ID, COVID-19 status, age in years and sex. Where available, HLA class I and class II types were taken from metadata supplied by the sample provider and were not determined by assay-based typing. Here is what the overall study found, with its caveats: The amount of clinical and demographic metadata varied by source and participant and was provided uncurated.

From the cysteine up to the phenylalanine, the CDR3 has a length of 17 residues. Just CDR3 DNA is preserved here, 51 bases in frame from base 1. The collaborating institutions used their own protocols to collect whole blood in K2EDTA tubes. For TCRbeta analysis, collaborators shipped samples as frozen whole blood, isolated PBMCs, or DNA extracted from either of those sample types. The immunoSEQ Assay, a bias-controlled multiplex PCR, was used to amplify TCRbeta CDR3 regions from genomic DNA. From the authors' description of their analysis: The number of nucleated cells in each sample was estimated by amplification of reference gene primers within the assay. To quantify the absolute abundance of each unique TCRbeta CDR3 rearrangement, sequence reads were collapsed and filtered. For each sample, productive Simpson clonality was calculated by taking the square root of Simpson's diversity index across productive rearrangements. This immuneACCESS table, as held by TCRdb, lists in-frame sequences with V and J called but not all clones. Of the missing ones, under half trace to an unresolved V gene in checked studies; the others have no known cause. That table supplies the V and J calls and clone size; D and trimming were determined from the DNA. Recorded for this sample are 130,000 to 150,000 clones; about 79% of them occurred a single time. The top ten constitute 10% to 13% of the sample.

Details on this clone: It lacks a known antigen. There are no base qualities to consult, and no much larger clone falls within one base.

The chain employs TRBV21-1 and TRBJ2-2; no check of the table's D call, TRBD2, against the DNA was made. TRBV21-1 is reported as a pseudogene. Sequencing was performed on peripheral blood. This clonotype was obtained from a man aged 55 to 69 with active or convalescent COVID-19. CDR3 loop: CASSKELAREARGELFF. The DNA sequence follows: TGTGCCAGCAGCAAAGAACTTGCGCGGGAGGCGAGGGGGGAGCTGTTTTTT.